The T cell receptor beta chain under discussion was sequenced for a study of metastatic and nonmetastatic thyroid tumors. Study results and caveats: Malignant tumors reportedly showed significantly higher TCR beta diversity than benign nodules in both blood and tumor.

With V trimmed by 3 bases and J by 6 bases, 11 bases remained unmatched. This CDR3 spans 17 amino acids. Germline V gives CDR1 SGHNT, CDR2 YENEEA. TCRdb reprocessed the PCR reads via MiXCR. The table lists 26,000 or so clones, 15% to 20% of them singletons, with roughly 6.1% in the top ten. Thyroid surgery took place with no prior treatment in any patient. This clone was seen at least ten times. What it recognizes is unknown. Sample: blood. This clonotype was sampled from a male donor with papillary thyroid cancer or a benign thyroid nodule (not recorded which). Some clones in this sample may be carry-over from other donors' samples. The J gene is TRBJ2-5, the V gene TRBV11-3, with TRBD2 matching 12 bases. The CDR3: CASSLMRLAGDWKTQYF. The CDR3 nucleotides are TGTGCCAGCAGCTTGATGAGACTAGCGGGAGACTGGAAGACCCAGTACTTC.